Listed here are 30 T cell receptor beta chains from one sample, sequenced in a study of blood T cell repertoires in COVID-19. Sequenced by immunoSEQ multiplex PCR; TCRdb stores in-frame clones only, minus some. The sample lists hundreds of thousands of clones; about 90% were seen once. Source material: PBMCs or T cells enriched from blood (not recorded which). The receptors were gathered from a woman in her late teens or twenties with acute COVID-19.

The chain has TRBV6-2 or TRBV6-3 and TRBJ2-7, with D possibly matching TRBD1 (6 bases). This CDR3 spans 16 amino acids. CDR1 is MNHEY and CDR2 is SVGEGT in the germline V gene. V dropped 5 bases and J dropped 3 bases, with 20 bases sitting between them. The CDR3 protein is CASSSPATQTGYEQYF. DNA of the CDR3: TGTGCCAGCAGTAGCCCTGCGACCCAGACAGGCTACGAGCAGTACTTC.

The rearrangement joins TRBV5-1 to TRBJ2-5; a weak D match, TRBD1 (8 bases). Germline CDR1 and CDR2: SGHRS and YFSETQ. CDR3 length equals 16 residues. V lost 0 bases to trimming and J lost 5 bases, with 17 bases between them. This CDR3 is CASSLAGQGGTETQYF. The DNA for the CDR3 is TGCGCCAGCAGCTTGGCCGGACAGGGAGGGACGGAGACCCAGTACTTC.

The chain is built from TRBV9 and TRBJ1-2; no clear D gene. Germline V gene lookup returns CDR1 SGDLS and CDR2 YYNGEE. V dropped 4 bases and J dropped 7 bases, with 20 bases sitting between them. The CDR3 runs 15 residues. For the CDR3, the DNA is TGTGCCAGCAGCACCCGGTGGGAGGCTTCGGGTGGCTACACCTTC. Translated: CASSTRWEASGGYTF.

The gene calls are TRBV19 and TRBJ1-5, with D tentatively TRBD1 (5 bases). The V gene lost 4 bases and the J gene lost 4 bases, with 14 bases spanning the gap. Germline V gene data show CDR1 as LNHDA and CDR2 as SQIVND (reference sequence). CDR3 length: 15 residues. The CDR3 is CASSTRGRENQPQHF. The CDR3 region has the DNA TGTGCCAGTAGTACCCGGGGGAGGGAAAATCAGCCCCAGCATTTT.

The CDR3 is CSAQAGLGETQYF. CDR3 in DNA: TGCAGCGCCCAAGCGGGCCTCGGGGAGACCCAGTACTTC. The chain has TRBV29-1 and TRBJ2-5, with D tentatively TRBD2 (6 bases). CDR1 and CDR2 from the germline V gene are SQVTM and ANQGSEA. The germline V and J ends were trimmed by 7 bases and 5 bases, with 17 bases remaining between them. This CDR3 spans 13 amino acids.

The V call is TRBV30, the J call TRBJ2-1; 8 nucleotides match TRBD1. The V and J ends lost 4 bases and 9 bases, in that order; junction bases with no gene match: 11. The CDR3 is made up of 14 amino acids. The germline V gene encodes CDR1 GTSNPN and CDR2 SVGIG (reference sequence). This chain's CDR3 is CAWMELHRGFEQFF. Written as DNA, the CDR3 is TGTGCCTGGATGGAGCTTCACAGGGGGTTTGAGCAGTTCTTC. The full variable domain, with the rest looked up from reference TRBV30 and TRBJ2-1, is SQTIHQWPATLVQPVGSPLSLECTVEGTSNPNLYWYRQAAGRGLQLLFYSVGIGQISSEVPQNLSASRPQDRQFILSSKKLLLSDSGFYLCAWMELHRGFEQFFGPGTRLTVL.

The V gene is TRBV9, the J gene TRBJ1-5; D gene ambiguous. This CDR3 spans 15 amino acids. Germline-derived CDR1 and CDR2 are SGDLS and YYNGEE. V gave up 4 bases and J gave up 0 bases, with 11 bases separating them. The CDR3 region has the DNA TGTGCCAGCAGCCAACCAGGATATAGCAATCAGCCCCAGCATTTT. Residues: CASSQPGYSNQPQHF.

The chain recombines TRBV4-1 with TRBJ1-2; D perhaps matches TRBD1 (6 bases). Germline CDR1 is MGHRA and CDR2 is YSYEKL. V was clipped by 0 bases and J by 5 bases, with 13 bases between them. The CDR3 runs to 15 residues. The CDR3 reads CASSQEVAGAYGYTF. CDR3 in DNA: TGCGCCAGCAGCCAAGAAGTGGCAGGGGCGTATGGCTACACCTTC.

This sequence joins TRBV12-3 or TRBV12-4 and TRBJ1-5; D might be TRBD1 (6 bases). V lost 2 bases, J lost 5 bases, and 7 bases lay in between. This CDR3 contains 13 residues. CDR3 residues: CASSLRTDQPQHF. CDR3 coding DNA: TGTGCCAGCAGTTTAAGGACAGATCAGCCCCAGCATTTT.

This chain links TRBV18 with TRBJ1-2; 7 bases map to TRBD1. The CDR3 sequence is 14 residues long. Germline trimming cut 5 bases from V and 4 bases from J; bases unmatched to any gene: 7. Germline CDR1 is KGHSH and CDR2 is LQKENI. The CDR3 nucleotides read TGTGCCAGCTCATCCCCGGGACAGACCTATGGCTACACCTTC. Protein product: CASSSPGQTYGYTF.

CDR3 protein: CASSFEAPSNEQFF. The CDR3 region has the DNA TGTGCCAGCAGCTTTGAGGCCCCCAGCAATGAGCAGTTCTTC. The V call is TRBV7-9, the J call TRBJ2-1; D ambiguous. Germline CDR1 and CDR2: SEHNR and FQNEAQ (reference sequence). The CDR3 contains 14 residues. Trimming left V 3 bases short and J 6 bases short, with 12 bases between.

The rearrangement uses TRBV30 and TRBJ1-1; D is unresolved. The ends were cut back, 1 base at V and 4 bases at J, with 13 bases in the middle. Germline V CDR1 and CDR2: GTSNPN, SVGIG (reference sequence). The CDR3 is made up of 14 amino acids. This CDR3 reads CAWSGFPGGTEAFF. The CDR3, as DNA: TGTGCCTGGAGTGGTTTCCCGGGAGGCACTGAAGCTTTCTTT.

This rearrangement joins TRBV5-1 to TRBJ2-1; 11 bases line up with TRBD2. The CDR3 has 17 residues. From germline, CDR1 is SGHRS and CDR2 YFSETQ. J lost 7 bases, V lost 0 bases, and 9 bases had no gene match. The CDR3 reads CASSLALAGGPRNEQFF. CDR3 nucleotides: TGCGCCAGCAGCTTGGCGCTAGCGGGAGGACCGAGGAATGAGCAGTTCTTC.

The DNA for the CDR3 is TGTGCCAGCAGCTTGGCCGGGATTGGGGCCAACGTCCTGACTTTC. Translating gives CASSLAGIGANVLTF. The chain combines TRBV5-4 with TRBJ2-6; D is perhaps TRBD2 (5 bases). Per germline, CDR1 SGHNT and CDR2 YYREEE (reference sequence). This CDR3 is 15 amino acids long. Trimming took off 0 bases at V and 3 bases at J, with 7 bases between the two ends.

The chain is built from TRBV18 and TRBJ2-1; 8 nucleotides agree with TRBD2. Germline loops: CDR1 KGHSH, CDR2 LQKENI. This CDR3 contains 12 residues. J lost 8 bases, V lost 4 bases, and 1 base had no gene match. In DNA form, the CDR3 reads TGTGCCAGCTCACTGACTAGCGATGAGCAGTTCTTC. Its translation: CASSLTSDEQFF.

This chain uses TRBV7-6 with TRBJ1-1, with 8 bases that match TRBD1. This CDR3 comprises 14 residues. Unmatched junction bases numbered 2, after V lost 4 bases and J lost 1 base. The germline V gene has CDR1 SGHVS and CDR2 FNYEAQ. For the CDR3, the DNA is TGTGCCAGCAGCTACACAGGGGGGAACACTGAAGCTTTCTTT. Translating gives CASSYTGGNTEAFF.

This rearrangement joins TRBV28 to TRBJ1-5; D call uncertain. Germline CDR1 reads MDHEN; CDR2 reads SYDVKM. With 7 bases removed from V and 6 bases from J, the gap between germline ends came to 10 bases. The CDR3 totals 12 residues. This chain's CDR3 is CASKEETQPQHF. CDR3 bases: TGTGCCAGCAAGGAGGAGACTCAGCCCCAGCATTTT.

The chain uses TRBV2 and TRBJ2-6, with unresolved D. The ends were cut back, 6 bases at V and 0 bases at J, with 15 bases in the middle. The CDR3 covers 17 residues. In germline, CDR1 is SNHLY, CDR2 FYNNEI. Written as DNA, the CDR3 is TGTGCCAGCAGACGACCGGAGAAGAGCTCTGGGGCCAACGTCCTGACTTTC. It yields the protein CASRRPEKSSGANVLTF.

The CDR3 nucleotides read TGCGCCAGCAGCCAAAATTCGCTAGCGGGGGAGCAGTACTTC. Translated, it gives CASSQNSLAGEQYF. The chain uses TRBV4-3 and TRBJ2-7, with 9 bases lining up with TRBD2. Germline V CDR1 and CDR2: LGHNA, YSLEER. The length of the CDR3 is 14 residues. J gave up 7 bases and V 2 bases, and 6 bases lay outside the gene matches.

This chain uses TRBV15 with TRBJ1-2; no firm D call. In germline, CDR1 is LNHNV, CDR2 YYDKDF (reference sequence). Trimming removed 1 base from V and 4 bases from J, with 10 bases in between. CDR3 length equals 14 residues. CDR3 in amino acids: CATSRGATGYGYTF. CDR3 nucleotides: TGTGCCACCAGCAGAGGGGCGACCGGCTATGGCTACACCTTC. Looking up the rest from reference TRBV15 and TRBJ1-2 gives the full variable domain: DAMVIQNPRYQVTQFGKPVTLSCSQTLNHNVMYWYQQKSSQAPKLLFHYYDKDFNNEADTPDNFQSRRPNTSFCFLDIRSPGLGDTAMYLCATSRGATGYGYTFGSGTRLTVV.

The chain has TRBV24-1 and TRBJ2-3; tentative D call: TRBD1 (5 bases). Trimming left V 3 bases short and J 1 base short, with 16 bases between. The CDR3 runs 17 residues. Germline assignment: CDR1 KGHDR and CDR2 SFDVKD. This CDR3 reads CATSDDRGAVGTDTQYF. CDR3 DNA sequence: TGTGCCACCAGTGATGATAGGGGTGCAGTTGGCACAGATACGCAGTATTTT.

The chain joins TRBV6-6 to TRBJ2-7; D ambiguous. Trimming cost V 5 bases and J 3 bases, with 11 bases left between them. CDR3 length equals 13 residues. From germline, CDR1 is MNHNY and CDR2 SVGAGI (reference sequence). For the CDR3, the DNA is TGTGCCAGCAGTCACGACACCTACTACGAGCAGTACTTC. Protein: CASSHDTYYEQYF.

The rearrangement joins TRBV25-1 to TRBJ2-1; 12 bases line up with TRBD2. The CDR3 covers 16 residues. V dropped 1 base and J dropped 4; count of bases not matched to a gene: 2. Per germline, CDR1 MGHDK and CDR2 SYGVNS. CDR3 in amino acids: CASSEWTSGAYNEQFF. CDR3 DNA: TGTGCCAGCAGTGAATGGACTAGCGGGGCTTACAATGAGCAGTTCTTC.

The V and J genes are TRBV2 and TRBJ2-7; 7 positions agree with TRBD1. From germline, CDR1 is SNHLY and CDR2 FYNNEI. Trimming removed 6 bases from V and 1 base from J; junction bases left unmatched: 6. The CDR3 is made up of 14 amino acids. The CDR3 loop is CASSPGTESYEQYF. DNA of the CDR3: TGTGCCAGCAGCCCCGGGACAGAATCCTACGAGCAGTACTTC.

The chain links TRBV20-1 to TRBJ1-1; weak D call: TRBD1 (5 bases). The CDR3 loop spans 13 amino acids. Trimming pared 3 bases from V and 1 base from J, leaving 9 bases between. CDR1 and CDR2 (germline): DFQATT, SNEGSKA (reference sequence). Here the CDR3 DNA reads TGCAGTGCTAGTCGCCAGGGGAACACTGAAGCTTTCTTT. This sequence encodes CSASRQGNTEAFF.

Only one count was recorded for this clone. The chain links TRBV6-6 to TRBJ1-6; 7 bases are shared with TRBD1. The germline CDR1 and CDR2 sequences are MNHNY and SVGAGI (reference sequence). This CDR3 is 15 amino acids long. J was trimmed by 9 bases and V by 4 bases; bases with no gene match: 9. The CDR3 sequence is CASSSGDSKGSPLHF. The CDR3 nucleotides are TGTGCCAGCAGTTCCGGGGACAGTAAAGGTTCACCCCTCCACTTT.

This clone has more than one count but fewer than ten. For the CDR3, the DNA is TGTGCCAGTAGTTACACAATGAACACTGAAGCTTTCTTT. This codes for CASSYTMNTEAFF. The genes are TRBV19 and TRBJ1-1, with D hard to call. Germline V gene data show CDR1 as LNHDA and CDR2 as SQIVND (reference sequence). Trimming stripped 5 bases from V and 0 bases from J, with 7 bases between. The CDR3 loop spans 13 amino acids.

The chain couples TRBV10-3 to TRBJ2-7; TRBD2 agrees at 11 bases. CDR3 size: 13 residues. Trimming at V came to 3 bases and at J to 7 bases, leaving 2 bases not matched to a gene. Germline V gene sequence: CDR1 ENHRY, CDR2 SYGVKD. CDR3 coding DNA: TGTGCCATCAGTGAACTAGCGGGAGATGAGCAGTACTTC. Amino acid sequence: CAISELAGDEQYF.

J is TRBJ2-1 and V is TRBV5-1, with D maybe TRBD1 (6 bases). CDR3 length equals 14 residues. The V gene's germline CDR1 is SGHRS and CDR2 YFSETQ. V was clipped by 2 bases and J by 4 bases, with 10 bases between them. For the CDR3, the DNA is TGCGCCAGCAGCTTTGGACAGATGTACAATGAGCAGTTCTTC. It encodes CASSFGQMYNEQFF.

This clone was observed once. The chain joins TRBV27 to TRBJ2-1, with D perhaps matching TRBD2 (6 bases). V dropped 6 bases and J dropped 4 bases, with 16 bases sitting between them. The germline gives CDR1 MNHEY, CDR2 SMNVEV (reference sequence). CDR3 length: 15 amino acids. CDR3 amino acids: CASSEGRFGYNEQFF. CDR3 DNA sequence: TGTGCCAGCAGCGAAGGGAGGTTCGGATACAATGAGCAGTTCTTC.